Listed below are T cell receptor beta chains from one sample, sequenced in a study of T cell repertoires in cytomegalovirus infection. TCRdb ran MiXCR on the reads and lists one entry per CDR3 protein. There are roughly 69,000 distinct CDR3 sequences in the sample; around 20% occur only once, and under 85% lies in the top ten. The antigens these receptors bind are not known. This material consisted of CD8+ T cells from cultured PBMCs, taken from culture after CMV antigen stimulation. All receptors come from a human donor in good health (CMV status not recorded). Some clones in this sample may be carry-over from other donors' samples. The CDR3 runs from the conserved cysteine through the conserved F or W. D genes are given only for firm matches. Part of the rows lack a size; the others show once, few, many or a class for expanded clones.

>TRBV9|-|TRBJ1-1|-
TGTGCCAGCAGCGTAGAGGGAGATGAAGCTTTCTTT
CASSVEGDEAFF
>TRBV7-2|-|TRBJ2-1|-
TGTGCCAGCAGCTTAAGGAACGGGGCTAATTACAATGAGCAGTTCTTC
CASSLRNGANYNEQFF
>TRBV20-1|-|TRBJ1-1|-
TGCAGTGCCGACCAAAGTCTTGCCAGTTCCACTGAAGCTTTCTTT
CSADQSLASSTEAFF
>TRBV12-3/TRBV12-4|many|TRBJ2-5|-
TGTGCCAGCAGTTTGGGGGGAAGGCGCCAAGAGACCCAGTACTTC
CASSLGGRRQETQYF
>TRBV28|few|TRBJ2-1|TRBD1
TGTGCCAGCAGTTTTATCGCTCCGGGACAGCCCAATGAGCAGTTCTTC
CASSFIAPGQPNEQFF
>TRBV7-8|-|TRBJ1-5|TRBD1
TGTGCCAGCAGGACGGGACAGGATAGCAATCAGCCCCAGCATTTT
CASRTGQDSNQPQHF
>TRBV7-2|-|TRBJ2-1|-
TGTGCCAGCAGCGAAGGAAGGTACAAACTCAATGAGCAGTTCTTC
CASSEGRYKLNEQFF
>TRBV4-3|few|TRBJ2-2|-
TGCGCCAGCAGCCAAGAATCGCGTTGGGGGTCACAGGCACCCGGGGAGCTGTTTTTT
CASSQESRWGSQAPGELFF
>TRBV10-3|-|TRBJ2-7|-
TGTGCCATCAGTGAGCCCTTACAGGGTCCATCCTACGAGCAGTACTTC
CAISEPLQGPSYEQYF
>TRBV27|few|TRBJ2-1|TRBD2
TGTGCCAGCAGTTCCCTGGGACAGACCACTAGCGGGGGTTTCCCACTTGGGCAGTTCTTC
CASSSLGQTTSGGFPLGQFF
>TRBV7-8|-|TRBJ2-2|TRBD1
TGTGCCAGCAGCTACTGGACAGGGGGCAACACCGGGGAGCTGTTTTTT
CASSYWTGGNTGELFF
>TRBV12-3/TRBV12-4|few|TRBJ2-1|TRBD2
TGTGCCAGCAGTTTAGCGGGACTACCCGACAATGAGCAGTTCTTC
CASSLAGLPDNEQFF
>TRBV27|-|TRBJ1-1|-
TGTGCCAGCAGTTCGCCCCTAACGGGCACTGAAGCTTTCTTT
CASSSPLTGTEAFF
>TRBV7-6|few|TRBJ1-4|-
TGTGCCAGCAGCTTAGTCCCCGCGGCTAATGAAAAACTGTTTTTT
CASSLVPAANEKLFF
>TRBV7-2|-|TRBJ2-7|TRBD2
TGTGCCAGCAGCCCACTAGCGGGCGGCCTTTACGAGCAGTACTTC
CASSPLAGGLYEQYF
>TRBV7-6|many|TRBJ1-2|TRBD1
TGTGCCAGCAGCAAATCAAATTTTCGGGACAGGATACCGTACTATGGCTACACCTTC
CASSKSNFRDRIPYYGYTF
>TRBV5-5|few|TRBJ1-1|-
TGTGCCAGCTCATCTGGGGCCAGGGCTTTCCTCTTGAACACTGAAGCTTTCTTT
CASSSGARAFLLNTEAFF
>TRBV28|many|TRBJ2-7|-
TGTGCCAGCAGCCTTACCGACTCCAGGAGCTCCTACGAGCAGTACTTC
CASSLTDSRSSYEQYF
>TRBV7-8|few|TRBJ2-1|-
TGTGCCAGCAGCTTACAGGGCGATGAGCAGTTCTTC
CASSLQGDEQFF
>TRBV24-1|many|TRBJ2-1|-
TGTGCCACCAGTGACGGTTCGGGACAGTTCTTC
CATSDGSGQFF
>TRBV12-3/TRBV12-4|few|TRBJ1-5|-
TGTGCCAGCAGTTTCCAGGTCAATCAGCCCCAGCATTTT
CASSFQVNQPQHF
>TRBV15|-|TRBJ2-7|TRBD2
TGTGCCACCAGCCAAGGGACTAGCGGATACGAGCAGTACTTC
CATSQGTSGYEQYF
>TRBV7-8|few|TRBJ2-5|TRBD1
TGTGCCAGCATCTCTGGGACAGGGAATCGGGAGACCCAGTACTTC
CASISGTGNRETQYF
>TRBV12-3/TRBV12-4|few|TRBJ1-4|-
TGTGCCAGCAGTTTGGCCAGGGCAACTAATGAAAAACTGTTTTTT
CASSLARATNEKLFF
>TRBV12-3/TRBV12-4|few|TRBJ2-1|-
TGTGCCAGCAGTTTAGTGGGGGGGGGCCTGCTCTTC
CASSLVGGGLLF
>TRBV19|-|TRBJ1-2|-
TGTGCCAGTAGTTATACATCCCCCACCTCCTATGGCTACACCTTC
CASSYTSPTSYGYTF
>TRBV4-1|few|TRBJ1-5|-
TGCGCCAGCAGCCAGGGGGCCGATAGCAATCAGCCCCAGCATTTT
CASSQGADSNQPQHF
>TRBV19|-|TRBJ1-1|-
TGTGCCAGTAGTCCCTCGGGGGGGCGGATTGAAGCTTTCTTT
CASSPSGGRIEAFF
>TRBV7-2|-|TRBJ2-7|-
TGTGCCAGCAGCTTAGAGGGTCCTCTTCTCGAGCAGTACTTC
CASSLEGPLLEQYF
>TRBV7-9|few|TRBJ2-2|-
TGTGCCAGCAGTATTGGTCCCGGGGAGCTGTTTTTT
CASSIGPGELFF
>TRBV12-3/TRBV12-4|-|TRBJ2-2|-
TGTGCCGTTTCTTCCTCCGGGGAGCTGTTTTTT
CAVSSSGELFF
>TRBV4-1|-|TRBJ2-3|-
TGCGCCAGCAGCCATACCAGGGGCAGGGATACGCAGTATTTT
CASSHTRGRDTQYF
>TRBV20-1|few|TRBJ2-7|-
TGCAGTGCTAGAGATGAATCTAGCTTTTACGAGCAGTACTTC
CSARDESSFYEQYF
>TRBV7-2|-|TRBJ2-7|TRBD1
TGTGCCAGCAGCCCCACCGGACAGGGAACCCACGAGCAGTACTTC
CASSPTGQGTHEQYF
>TRBV7-2|-|TRBJ1-3|-
TGTGCCAGCAGCTTGGGCAGTTACTCTGGAAACACCATATATTTT
CASSLGSYSGNTIYF
>TRBV12-3/TRBV12-4|-|TRBJ1-2|-
TGTGCCAGCAGTTTGGCCGGGGGGGACTATGGCTACACCTTC
CASSLAGGDYGYTF
>TRBV7-2|many|TRBJ2-4|-
TGTGCCAGCAGCTTAGTTCCAGGGACGTTTGGCAAAAACATTCAGTACTTC
CASSLVPGTFGKNIQYF
>TRBV29-1|few|TRBJ1-2|TRBD1
TGCAGCGTTGAAGATACAGGGGTGATTGATCGGGACTATGGCTACACCTTC
CSVEDTGVIDRDYGYTF
>TRBV7-2|few|TRBJ1-4|TRBD1
TGTGCCAGCAGCTCCACGGTACTTTCACAGGGGGCCACTAATGAAAAACTGTTTTTT
CASSSTVLSQGATNEKLFF
>TRBV7-2|many|TRBJ2-5|TRBD2
TGTGCCAGCAGCCCGATAGCGGGAGGGCCCGGAGGGACCCAGTACTTC
CASSPIAGGPGGTQYF
>TRBV12-3/TRBV12-4|few|TRBJ1-1|-
TGTGCCAGCAGCCCGGGGGCAGCTGAAGCTTTCTTT
CASSPGAAEAFF
>TRBV7-8|few|TRBJ1-2|-
TGTGCCAGCAGCCCCACTCCCACAGGGAGAAGGGATGGCTACACCTTC
CASSPTPTGRRDGYTF
>TRBV29-1|-|TRBJ1-2|-
TGCAGCGTTGAAATCAGGGATGGCTACACCTTC
CSVEIRDGYTF
>TRBV10-2|-|TRBJ2-3|TRBD1
TGCGCCAGCAGTGAGTCGAGACAGGGGTTCACAGATACGCAGTATTTT
CASSESRQGFTDTQYF
>TRBV7-9|-|TRBJ2-1|-
TGTGCCAGCAGCTCCCTTCAAAGGGAGTTTGATGAGCAGTTCTTC
CASSSLQREFDEQFF
>TRBV7-2|many|TRBJ2-3|-
TGTGCCAGCACCCGATCCGGGGGCGGCGATACGCAGTATTTT
CASTRSGGGDTQYF
>TRBV9|few|TRBJ2-5|-
TGTGCCAGCAGCGTAGGAAGGGAGGGGGGAACGCGGGAGACCCAGTACTTC
CASSVGREGGTRETQYF
>TRBV7-8|many|TRBJ1-5|TRBD1
TGTGCCAGCAGTTCAGGACAGGGTCACCAGCCCCAGCATTTT
CASSSGQGHQPQHF
>TRBV10-3|few|TRBJ2-3|-
TGTGCCATCAGTGAATCGGGCGGGACAGATACGCAGTATTTT
CAISESGGTDTQYF
>TRBV7-2|-|TRBJ2-5|-
TGTGCCAGCAGCTTCTCACGGGGGGAGACCCAGTACTTC
CASSFSRGETQYF
>TRBV5-1|many|TRBJ1-2|TRBD1
TGCGCCAGCAGCTTGGCCGGGACAGGGGGAAACGGCTACACCTTC
CASSLAGTGGNGYTF